This TCR beta chain is drawn from a study of graft-versus-host responses after intestinal transplantation. Profiled with immunoSEQ multiplex PCR; TCRdb holds only in-frame clones, not every one. Of about 110,000 clones detected, about 93% appear once; the ten largest clones hold roughly 0.5%. V was clipped by 4 bases and J by 0 bases, with 10 bases between them. The germline gives CDR1 PRHDT, CDR2 FYEKMQ (reference sequence). CDR3 length: 15 residues. As to this clone: Antigen specificity is unknown.

Here the sequenced sample was unstimulated CD8+ T cells sorted from spleen or lymph node cells, taken before intestinal transplant. The TCR originated in a human donor who received an intestinal transplant. The chain uses TRBV13 and TRBJ2-1; D possibly corresponds to TRBD1 (6 bases). CDR3 amino acids: CASSSGTHSYNEQFF. The DNA of the CDR3 is TGTGCCAGCAGCTCCGGGACACACTCCTACAATGAGCAGTTCTTC.